One TCR beta chain is described in this entry. Its antigen remains unknown. What was sequenced were expressed TCRB transcripts, since all of the isolated RNA had been reverse transcribed. Average reads for naive, central memory and regulatory T cell samples were several million. The assay was immunoSEQ multiplex PCR, and TCRdb's table has in-frame clones only and misses some. Of more than 250,000 clones in the sample, 15% are singletons; the top ten hold roughly 0.015%. Germline CDR1 is MGHDK and CDR2 is SYGVNS. V lost 4 bases and J lost 6, with 7 bases in between. The CDR3 is 11 residues long. This specimen comes from a study of beta chain features in type 1 diabetes. General study results and limits: Type 1 diabetes patients had TCRB CDR3s that were shorter (moderately but significantly so) in all four CD4+ subsets.

The material sequenced was naive CD4+ T cells from blood. The V call is TRBV25-1, the J call TRBJ2-7; the D is unclear. The receptor was derived from a man between 18 and 35 years old with type 1 diabetes. Written as DNA, the CDR3 is TGTGCCAGCAGTGCCTATGTCGAGCAGTACTTC. Amino acids: CASSAYVEQYF.